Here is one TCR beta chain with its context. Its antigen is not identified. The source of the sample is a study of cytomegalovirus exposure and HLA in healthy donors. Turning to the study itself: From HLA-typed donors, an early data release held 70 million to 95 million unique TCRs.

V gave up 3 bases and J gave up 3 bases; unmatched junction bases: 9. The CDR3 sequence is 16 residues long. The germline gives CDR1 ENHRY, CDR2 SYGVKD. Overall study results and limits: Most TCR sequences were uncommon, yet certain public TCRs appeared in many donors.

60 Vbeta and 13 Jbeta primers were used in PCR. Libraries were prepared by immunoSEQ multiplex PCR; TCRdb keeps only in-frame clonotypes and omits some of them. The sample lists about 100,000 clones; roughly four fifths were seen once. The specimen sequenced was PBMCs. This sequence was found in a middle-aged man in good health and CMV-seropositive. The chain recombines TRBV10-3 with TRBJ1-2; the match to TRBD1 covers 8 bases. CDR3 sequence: CAISDPVRGPDYGYTF. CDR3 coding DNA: TGTGCCATCAGTGATCCCGTCAGGGGGCCAGACTATGGCTACACCTTC.